This T cell receptor (beta chain) was sequenced for a study of control samples from healthy donors and cancer patients. The assay was immunoSEQ multiplex PCR, and TCRdb's table has in-frame clones only and misses some. The sample consists of 100,000 to 150,000 clones, more than 85% of them appearing once. V gave up 4 bases and J gave up 3 bases; unmatched junction bases: 8. Germline V gene sequence: CDR1 KGHSH, CDR2 LQKENI. The CDR3 sequence is 15 residues long. This sequence originates from a man aged 50 to 60 with head and neck cancer. Sequenced: PBMCs. The chain has TRBV18 and TRBJ1-1; TRBD1 matches 7 bases. The CDR3 region is CASSLRQGGDTEAFF. In DNA form, the CDR3 reads TGTGCCAGCTCACTGAGACAGGGTGGGGACACTGAAGCTTTCTTT.